A single sample gave rise to the 19 T cell receptor beta chains below, sequenced in a study of blood T cell repertoires in COVID-19. Assay used: immunoSEQ multiplex PCR; TCRdb lists only in-frame clones, some missing. The sample lists about 210,000 clones, roughly 80% occurring once. The sequenced material came from peripheral blood. Source of these receptors: an elderly woman with COVID-19, enrolled during active disease.

The chain combines TRBV12-3 or TRBV12-4 with TRBJ2-5; 8 nucleotides match TRBD2. J lost 5 bases, V lost 4 bases, and 0 bases had no gene match. The CDR3 totals 12 residues. The CDR3 loop is CASSSGGETQYF. The CDR3 DNA reads as TGTGCCAGCAGTTCGGGGGGGGAGACCCAGTACTTC.

The rearrangement links TRBV9 to TRBJ2-7, with 7 bases aligning to TRBD1. There are 15 residues in the CDR3. The V gene end was trimmed by 0 bases and the J gene end by 4 bases; junction bases not matched to a gene: 7. CDR1 SGDLS and CDR2 YYNGEE come from the germline V gene. The CDR3 DNA is TGTGCCAGCAGCGTAGACCCAAAGGGGGCTTACGAGCAGTACTTC. This sequence encodes CASSVDPKGAYEQYF.

This clone was detected once. This sequence joins TRBV9 and TRBJ2-7, with 7 positions matching TRBD1. This CDR3 comprises 15 residues. Germline CDR1 is SGDLS and CDR2 is YYNGEE. Unmatched junction bases numbered 9, after V lost 0 bases and J lost 6 bases. CDR3 loop: CASSVVGETGSEQYF. As DNA, the CDR3 is TGTGCCAGCAGCGTAGTAGGGGAGACAGGGAGCGAGCAGTACTTC.

This chain uses TRBV3-1 (or the pseudogene TRBV3-2) with TRBJ2-5; D is possibly TRBD2 (5 bases). The CDR3 runs to 14 residues. V lost 4 bases and J lost 5, with 14 bases in between. The germline V gene encodes CDR1 LGHDT and CDR2 YNNKEL (reference sequence). CDR3 protein: CASSLSGRAETQYF. DNA of the CDR3: TGTGCCAGCAGCCTAAGCGGCCGAGCGGAGACCCAGTACTTC.

The chain carries TRBV7-9 and TRBJ1-4, with 9 bases matching TRBD1. Germline CDR1 reads SEHNR; CDR2 reads FQNEAQ (reference sequence). Losses at the gene ends were 8 bases for V and 4 bases for J; bases not matched to a gene: 2. The CDR3 length is 13 residues. CDR3 region: CASGTGINEKLFF. Here the CDR3 DNA reads TGTGCCAGCGGGACAGGGATTAATGAAAAACTGTTTTTT.

The chain carries TRBV5-5 and TRBJ2-2; 7 bases fit TRBD2. V shed 4 bases and J 4 bases; nucleotides not matched to a gene: 7. This CDR3 is built from 15 residues. Germline CDR1 SGHKS, CDR2 YYEKEE (reference sequence). The CDR3 reads CASSPGLGGTGELFF. The DNA for the CDR3 is TGTGCCAGCAGCCCCGGACTAGGTGGCACCGGGGAGCTGTTTTTT.

This chain connects TRBV11-2 to TRBJ2-1; 9 positions agree with TRBD1. V shed 7 bases, J shed 8 bases, and the junction held 12 bases outside the gene matches. CDR1 is SGHAT, CDR2 FQNNGV, per germline. The CDR3 loop spans 15 amino acids. The DNA for the CDR3 is TGTGCCAGCAACATGGGACAGGGAAGCTGGTATGAGCAGTTCTTC. It translates to CASNMGQGSWYEQFF.

The CDR3 reads CAISEDGRNSPLHF. CDR3 nucleotides: TGTGCCATCAGTGAAGACGGGAGGAATTCACCCCTCCACTTT. This chain joins TRBV10-3 and TRBJ1-6; no clear D. Trimming took off 3 bases at V and 7 bases at J, with 10 bases between the two ends. CDR1 and CDR2 (germline): ENHRY, SYGVKD. The CDR3 spans 14 residues.

The gene calls are TRBV28 and TRBJ1-1; no firm D call. The CDR3 is 13 residues long. Trimming pared 7 bases from V and 0 bases from J, leaving 9 bases between. CDR1 MDHEN and CDR2 SYDVKM come from the germline V gene. The CDR3 protein is CASIRGLNTEAFF. Here the CDR3 DNA reads TGTGCCAGCATACGAGGGTTGAACACTGAAGCTTTCTTT. Together with reference TRBV28 and TRBJ1-1, the CDR3 gives the full variable domain: DVKVTQSSRYLVKRTGEKVFLECVQDMDHENMFWYRQDPGLGLRLIYFSYDVKMKEKGDIPEGYSVSREKKERFSLILESASTNQTSMYLCASIRGLNTEAFFGQGTRLTVV.

The rearrangement uses TRBV28 and TRBJ1-1; 8 nucleotides line up with TRBD1. Trimming removed 2 bases from V and 8 bases from J; junction bases left unmatched: 4. The CDR3 sequence is 13 residues long. Per the germline V gene, CDR1 is MDHEN and CDR2 is SYDVKM. CDR3: CASSLNRGTEAFF. The CDR3, as DNA: TGTGCCAGCAGTTTAAACAGGGGGACGGAAGCTTTCTTT.

Concerning this clone itself: Other DNA variants within this sample encode the same CDR3. The chain recombines TRBV7-6 with TRBJ2-1; TRBD1 is a possible D gene (5 bases). The V gene lost 1 base and the J gene lost 1 base, with 14 bases spanning the gap. This CDR3 is 17 amino acids long. CDR1 SGHVS and CDR2 FNYEAQ come from the germline V gene. Here the CDR3 reads CASSLGGATFSYNEQFF. DNA of the CDR3: TGTGCCAGCAGCTTAGGGGGCGCTACCTTTTCCTACAATGAGCAGTTCTTC.

The chain joins TRBV9 to TRBJ2-2; D may be TRBD1 (6 bases). Trimming stripped 4 bases from V and 7 bases from J, with 17 bases between. There are 15 residues in the CDR3. Germline V gene lookup returns CDR1 SGDLS and CDR2 YYNGEE. CDR3 bases: TGTGCCAGCAGCCCATTACAGGGATCGGGCGGGGAGCTGTTTTTT. Encoded protein: CASSPLQGSGGELFF.

This chain connects TRBV19 to TRBJ1-1; a weak D match, TRBD1 (5 bases). Deletions cut 8 bases from V and 3 bases from J, with 13 bases between. The germline V gene has CDR1 LNHDA and CDR2 SQIVND (reference sequence). The CDR3 covers 13 residues. The CDR3 nucleotides are TGTGCCAGTGTTCGGGCGGGGGACACTGAAGCTTTCTTT. Translation: CASVRAGDTEAFF.

The chain couples TRBV7-9 to TRBJ1-2, with D unresolved. The ends were cut back, 4 bases at V and 2 bases at J, with 14 bases in the middle. The CDR3 sequence is 15 residues long. CDR1 is SEHNR and CDR2 is FQNEAQ in the germline V gene (reference sequence). The CDR3 loop is CASSSHTTPNYGYTF. As DNA, the CDR3 is TGTGCCAGCAGCTCCCACACAACCCCGAACTATGGCTACACCTTC.

The V gene is TRBV10-1, the J gene TRBJ2-1; D possibly corresponds to TRBD2 (5 bases). Germline V CDR1 and CDR2: WNHNN, SYGVQD (reference sequence). V dropped 10 bases and J dropped 7 bases, with 17 bases sitting between them. The CDR3 sequence is 13 residues long. The CDR3, as DNA: TGCGCCACCCCGGGAAATGAGTGGAATGAGCAGTTCTTC. This gives the protein CATPGNEWNEQFF.

The rearrangement joins TRBV13 to TRBJ2-7; 8 bases line up with TRBD2. CDR1 and CDR2 from the germline V gene are PRHDT and FYEKMQ (reference sequence). The CDR3 contains 14 residues. After removal of 5 bases from V and 2 bases from J, the junction contained 5 bases not matched to a gene. As DNA, the CDR3 is TGTGCCAGCAGCGCCTCGGGACTAGCCTACGAGCAGTACTTC. Translation gives CASSASGLAYEQYF.

This chain links TRBV23-1 with TRBJ1-1; D gene ambiguous. TRBV23-1 has ORF status, its function being uncertain. The CDR3 spans 8 residues. V dropped 10 bases and J dropped 8 bases, with 5 bases sitting between them. In DNA, the CDR3 is TGCGCCAACGCGGAAGCTTTCTTT. Amino acids: CANAEAFF.

The chain employs TRBV6-1 and TRBJ1-3; possibly TRBD1 for D (6 bases). Trimming shortened V by 2 bases and J by 15 bases, and 11 bases separated the two germline ends. Germline V gives CDR1 MNHNS, CDR2 SASEGT. This CDR3 contains 11 residues. In DNA form, the CDR3 reads TGTGCCAGCAGTGAATTGAGGGGGACATATTTT. Protein: CASSELRGTYF.

The chain uses TRBV18 and TRBJ1-1; 12 positions match TRBD1. The CDR3 length is 16 residues. Unmatched junction bases numbered 9, after V lost 5 bases and J lost 5 bases. Per the germline V gene, CDR1 is KGHSH and CDR2 is LQKENI. The CDR3 DNA reads TGTGCCAGCTCATCCGGGACAGGGGGCAGGGGGACTGAAGCTTTCTTT. This encodes CASSSGTGGRGTEAFF.